This T cell receptor beta chain is drawn from a study of cytomegalovirus exposure and HLA in healthy donors. Whole-study results and caveats: Upon later analysis, TCR association rates were observed to vary by HLA locus, being highest for DRB1 and lowest for HLA-C. The dataset shows that most TCR sequences were rare, while some public TCRs occurred in many donors. Across donors, presence/absence analyses took sequencing depth to be roughly uniform.

CDR3 length: 16 amino acids. In germline, CDR1 is SGHDT, CDR2 YYEEEE. V trimming: 4 bases; J trimming: 12 bases; junction bases outside the gene matches: 18. PCR primers comprised 60 Vbeta and 13 Jbeta primers. Profiled with immunoSEQ multiplex PCR; TCRdb holds only in-frame clones, not every one. This sample has 99,000 or so clones, with over 70% found just once. A remark on this clone: Its antigen remains unidentified.

Sequenced input: PBMCs. The source of this sequence is a man aged 35 to 55 in good health and CMV-seronegative. V is TRBV5-6 and J is TRBJ2-1; 8 bases map to TRBD2. The CDR3 bases are TGTGCCAGCAGCACGGGGGGGCGGGGAGGCCTCGGGGGGCAGTTCTTC. Translation: CASSTGGRGGLGGQFF.